These 9 T cell receptor beta chains originate from one sample sequenced in a study of T cell responses to AZD1222 COVID-19 vaccine. Repertoires were generated with immunoSEQ multiplex PCR, while TCRdb's copy carries only in-frame clones and drops some. This sample has roughly 71,000 clones, with less than 85% found just once. This material consisted of peripheral blood, taken on day 0 of AZD1222 vaccination. The receptors come from an adult in good health.

In this sample, this clone turned up once. The V and J genes are TRBV19 and TRBJ2-1; D ambiguous. The CDR3 sequence is 15 residues long. Trimming shortened V by 3 bases and J by 8 bases, and 17 bases separated the two germline ends. Germline assignment: CDR1 LNHDA and CDR2 SQIVND (reference sequence). In DNA, the CDR3 is TGTGCCAGTAGTATTCGTGGCATAGGGTCACATGAGCAGTTCTTC. Its protein product is CASSIRGIGSHEQFF.

This chain uses TRBV19 with TRBJ1-2; tentatively, D is TRBD1 (5 bases). The length of the CDR3 is 13 residues. CDR1 and CDR2 (germline): LNHDA, SQIVND (reference sequence). V shed 7 bases and J shed 6 bases, with 15 bases lying between them. The CDR3 reads CASTLDRGDGYTF. The DNA of the CDR3 is TGTGCCAGTACCCTTGACAGAGGAGATGGCTACACCTTC.

The chain joins TRBV19 to TRBJ1-5; D not resolved. V lost 1 base and J 6 bases, leaving 4 bases between the germline ends. The V gene's germline CDR1 is LNHDA and CDR2 SQIVND (reference sequence). The CDR3 has 12 residues. The DNA for the CDR3 is TGTGCCAGTAGTATAGGACTTCAGCCCCAGCATTTT. Translation: CASSIGLQPQHF.

The V call is TRBV4-1, the J call TRBJ1-4; D is uncertain. The ends were cut back, 3 bases at V and 7 bases at J, with 15 bases in the middle. The CDR3 contains 15 residues. Germline V lookup: CDR1 MGHRA, CDR2 YSYEKL. CDR3 region: CASSHETTFFEKLFF. The CDR3 region has the DNA TGCGCCAGCAGCCACGAAACGACTTTTTTTGAAAAACTGTTTTTT.

This clone was recorded once. V gene TRBV2 combines with J gene TRBJ2-1, with 11 nucleotides matching TRBD1. With V trimmed by 6 bases and J by 7 bases, 5 bases remained unmatched. This CDR3 has 14 residues. CDR1 and CDR2 from the germline V gene are SNHLY and FYNNEI. CDR3 sequence: CASSVDRGLNEQFF. CDR3 sequence (DNA): TGTGCCAGCAGCGTGGACAGGGGGCTGAATGAGCAGTTCTTC.

The rearrangement links TRBV11-2 to TRBJ2-7; TRBD1 is a possible D gene (5 bases). The CDR3 sequence is 14 residues long. Germline loops: CDR1 SGHAT, CDR2 FQNNGV. Trimming stripped 6 bases from V and 0 bases from J, with 12 bases between. The CDR3 spells CASRFSGSSYEQYF. As DNA, the CDR3 is TGTGCCAGCAGGTTTTCAGGGTCCTCCTACGAGCAGTACTTC.

This clone was counted between two and nine times. The chain employs TRBV2 and TRBJ1-3; 7 nucleotides agree with TRBD1. This CDR3 has 15 amino acids. Germline lookup yields CDR1 SNHLY and CDR2 FYNNEI. Losses at the gene ends were 4 bases for V and 0 bases for J; bases not matched to a gene: 3. CDR3 amino acids: CASSAGTDSGNTIYF. CDR3 nucleotide sequence: TGTGCCAGCAGTGCGGGGACAGACTCTGGAAACACCATATATTTT.

The V and J genes are TRBV28 and TRBJ1-4; no definite D call. Germline-derived CDR1 and CDR2 are MDHEN and SYDVKM. The CDR3 covers 14 residues. V shed 3 bases and J shed 8 bases, with 13 bases lying between them. CDR3: CASSFRGSEEKLFF. Here the CDR3 DNA reads TGTGCCAGCAGTTTCCGGGGAAGTGAGGAAAAACTGTTTTTT. Variable domain in full (rest from reference TRBV28 and TRBJ1-4): DVKVTQSSRYLVKRTGEKVFLECVQDMDHENMFWYRQDPGLGLRLIYFSYDVKMKEKGDIPEGYSVSREKKERFSLILESASTNQTSMYLCASSFRGSEEKLFFGSGTQLSVL.

The V and J genes are TRBV5-1 and TRBJ1-1; no firm D call. The germline CDR1 and CDR2 sequences are SGHRS and YFSETQ. The CDR3 consists of 13 residues. V lost 0 bases and J lost 1, with 4 bases in between. The DNA for the CDR3 is TGCGCCAGCAGCTTGGCCGAGAACACTGAAGCTTTCTTT. This gives the protein CASSLAENTEAFF.